Listed here are 16 T cell receptor beta chains from one sample, sequenced in a study of blood T cell repertoires in COVID-19. Profiled with immunoSEQ multiplex PCR; TCRdb holds only in-frame clones, not every one. The sample has about 270,000 clones, roughly 93% seen once; the top ten hold roughly 2.1%. Sample: PBMCs or T cells enriched from blood (not recorded which). The receptors derive from a woman between 40 and 55 years old with acute COVID-19.

This clone has only one observation. The chain carries TRBV7-3 and TRBJ2-1, with D possibly TRBD2 on 7 matching bases. Trimming pared 5 bases from V and 8 bases from J, leaving 22 bases between. Germline V gene lookup returns CDR1 SGHTA and CDR2 FQGTGA. This CDR3 spans 16 amino acids. The CDR3 loop is CASSPFGGGAKYEQFF. The CDR3 nucleotides read TGTGCCAGCAGCCCCTTCGGTGGGGGGGCCAAGTATGAGCAGTTCTTC.

This clone came up once. DNA for the CDR3: TGTGCCAGCAGCTTGGACAGGGGCGAGCAGTACTTC. Residues: CASSLDRGEQYF. This chain connects TRBV7-2 to TRBJ2-7; TRBD1 aligns across 9 bases. The CDR3 length is 12 residues. The V gene end was trimmed by 3 bases and the J gene end by 6 bases; junction bases not matched to a gene: 0. Germline loops: CDR1 SGHTA, CDR2 FQGNSA. Full variable domain (outside the CDR3, taken from reference TRBV7-2 and TRBJ2-7): GAGVSQSPSNKVTEKGKDVELRCDPISGHTALYWYRQSLGQGLEFLIYFQGNSAPDKSGLPSDRFSAERTGGSVSTLTIQRTQQEDSAVYLCASSLDRGEQYFGPGTRLTVT.

The chain combines TRBV5-1 with TRBJ2-4; 8 bases align to TRBD2. The CDR3 is made up of 16 amino acids. CDR1 and CDR2 (germline): SGHRS, YFSETQ. V shed 4 bases, J shed 5 bases, and the junction held 11 bases outside the gene matches. The CDR3 nucleotides read TGCGCCAGCAGCCGCGACCCGGGGGGGTCGGAAAACATTCAGTACTTC. Translated, it gives CASSRDPGGSENIQYF.

The V gene is TRBV18, the J gene TRBJ2-1, with TRBD1 identical over 7 bases. This CDR3 comprises 14 residues. Trimming cost V 6 bases and J 3 bases; bases outside gene matches: 5. In germline, CDR1 is KGHSH, CDR2 LQKENI. As DNA, the CDR3 is TGTGCCAGCTCGCGACAGGGTAGCTACAATGAGCAGTTCTTC. It specifies CASSRQGSYNEQFF.

J is TRBJ1-6 and V is TRBV2; 7 nucleotides match TRBD1. Germline V gives CDR1 SNHLY, CDR2 FYNNEI. V shed 3 bases and J 4 bases; nucleotides not matched to a gene: 6. This CDR3 contains 16 residues. As DNA, the CDR3 is TGTGCCAGCAGTGACCCTCGACAGGGATATAATTCACCCCTCCACTTT. It codes for CASSDPRQGYNSPLHF.

This chain connects TRBV9 to TRBJ2-3; D gene uncertain. The V end lost 4 bases, the J end lost 2 bases, and 17 bases lay between the germline ends. The CDR3 is made up of 16 amino acids. Germline values: CDR1 SGDLS, CDR2 YYNGEE. DNA for the CDR3: TGTGCCAGCAGCCTGGATGGGCCCCGAAACACAGATACGCAGTATTTT. The encoded protein is CASSLDGPRNTDTQYF.

This clone was recorded only once. This chain links TRBV5-4 with TRBJ2-1; D call uncertain. CDR1 is SGHNT, CDR2 YYREEE, per germline (reference sequence). The CDR3 sequence is 15 residues long. Trimming shortened V by 1 base and J by 0 bases, and 8 bases separated the two germline ends. In DNA, the CDR3 is TGTGCCAGCAGCTTGTACAGTGCCTCCTACAATGAGCAGTTCTTC. The encoded protein is CASSLYSASYNEQFF.

As DNA, the CDR3 is TGTGCCAGTAGTATTTACGGCCAGGCGAATCCCACCAAACTGTTTTTT. Amino acid sequence: CASSIYGQANPTKLFF. The chain joins TRBV19 to TRBJ1-4, with D unclear. Trimming removed 3 bases from V and 11 bases from J, with 22 bases in between. The CDR3 is made up of 16 amino acids. Germline values: CDR1 LNHDA, CDR2 SQIVND (reference sequence).

Points on this clone: The junction departs from the called germline gene at one end, perhaps through a read error. The rearrangement uses TRBV7-9 and TRBJ2-7; the match to TRBD2 covers 9 bases. The V gene's germline CDR1 is SEHNR and CDR2 FQNEAQ (reference sequence). The CDR3 is 15 residues long. The CDR3 nucleotides read TGTGCTAGCAGCTTAGTTGGCGGGGGGGTTTACGAGCAGTACTTC. Translation: CASSLVGGGVYEQYF.

This clone was seen only once. V usage is TRBV5-1 and J usage is TRBJ2-6, with TRBD2 as a possible D gene (7 bases). The germline V gene has CDR1 SGHRS and CDR2 YFSETQ. This CDR3 spans 19 amino acids. Trimming took off 9 bases at V and 0 bases at J, with 25 bases between the two ends. The CDR3 sequence: CATQVGAGRGSSGANVLTF. The CDR3 coding sequence is TGCGCCACTCAAGTGGGGGCGGGGCGGGGGAGCTCTGGGGCCAACGTCCTGACTTTC.

The chain combines TRBV19 with TRBJ1-1, with a tentative D call TRBD1 (6 bases). V lost 5 bases to trimming and J lost 3 bases, with 16 bases between them. From germline, CDR1 is LNHDA and CDR2 SQIVND (reference sequence). The CDR3 covers 15 residues. The CDR3 spells CASSFSGHFYTEAFF. DNA of the CDR3: TGTGCCAGTAGTTTTTCGGGACACTTCTACACTGAAGCTTTCTTT.

The CDR3 region has the DNA TGTGCCTGGAGTACCACCGGTAATGGTTCACCCCTCCACTTT. This sequence encodes CAWSTTGNGSPLHF. V and J are TRBV30 and TRBJ1-6; D ambiguous. V was trimmed by 2 bases and J by 9 bases, leaving 14 bases between them. The V gene's germline CDR1 is GTSNPN and CDR2 SVGIG (reference sequence). The CDR3 runs 14 residues.

CDR3 sequence reads: CASSPTLAGGDNEQFF. The CDR3 DNA sequence: TGTGCCAGCAGCCCAACACTAGCGGGAGGGGACAATGAGCAGTTCTTC. This chain connects TRBV7-2 to TRBJ2-1, with 13 bases aligning to TRBD2. The germline V gene has CDR1 SGHTA and CDR2 FQGNSA. CDR3 length equals 16 residues. The V and J ends lost 5 bases and 5 bases, in that order; junction bases with no gene match: 6.

The J gene is TRBJ1-6, the V gene TRBV6-5; D is unclear. The germline V gene encodes CDR1 MNHEY and CDR2 SVGAGI. The CDR3 loop spans 13 amino acids. V lost 3 bases, J lost 7 bases, and 7 bases lay in between. In DNA form, the CDR3 reads TGTGCCAGCAGTTATCGGGAAAATTCACCCCTCCACTTT. This codes for CASSYRENSPLHF.

This clone is a singleton in its sample. The chain combines TRBV6-1 with TRBJ1-2, with 8 nucleotides matching TRBD1. The V gene's germline CDR1 is MNHNS and CDR2 SASEGT. The V gene end was trimmed by 2 bases and the J gene end by 2 bases; junction bases not matched to a gene: 10. This CDR3 region has 17 residues. The CDR3 here is CASSEPQSYRGNYGYTF. CDR3 sequence (DNA): TGTGCCAGCAGTGAACCCCAATCCTACAGGGGGAACTATGGCTACACCTTC.

V gene TRBV4-3 combines with J gene TRBJ1-1, with no clear D. The germline CDR1 and CDR2 sequences are LGHNA and YSLEER. V lost 0 bases and J lost 0, with 8 bases in between. The CDR3 has 15 amino acids. The CDR3 loop is CASSQDIRVNTEAFF. Here the CDR3 DNA reads TGCGCCAGCAGCCAAGATATTCGGGTGAACACTGAAGCTTTCTTT.